These 20 T cell receptor beta chains were sequenced from one sample in a study of shared clonotypes between healthy human individuals. TCRdb's copy holds only in-frame clones and misses some; the assay was immunoSEQ multiplex PCR. Here the sample spans about 230,000 clones, 60% to 80% being singletons. Sample: memory CD4+ T cells sorted from blood. Subset reported: CD45RA-negative fraction. These receptors were obtained from a man between 25 and 39 years old in good health.

The J gene is TRBJ1-3, the V gene TRBV5-1, with D possibly being TRBD1 (6 bases). Trimming took 5 bases from V and 4 from J, leaving 19 bases between them. The germline V gene has CDR1 SGHRS and CDR2 YFSETQ. The CDR3 is made up of 16 amino acids. CDR3 loop: CASSLRGPGTGNTIYF. The DNA of the CDR3 is TGCGCCAGCAGTCTCAGGGGTCCCGGTACGGGAAACACCATATATTTT.

The rearrangement uses TRBV19 and TRBJ1-5; D may be TRBD1 (5 bases). The CDR3 totals 14 residues. Germline V gene data show CDR1 as LNHDA and CDR2 as SQIVND (reference sequence). Trimming shortened V by 2 bases and J by 6 bases, and 11 bases separated the two germline ends. CDR3 sequence reads: CASSILGVGQPQHF. The CDR3, as DNA: TGTGCCAGTAGTATATTAGGGGTTGGTCAGCCCCAGCATTTT.

The chain combines TRBV5-1 with TRBJ1-2; the D gene is possibly TRBD1 (6 bases). CDR1 and CDR2 (germline): SGHRS, YFSETQ. With 6 bases removed from V and 2 bases from J, the gap between germline ends came to 11 bases. The CDR3 has 13 amino acids. The CDR3 DNA sequence: TGCGCCAGCACAGGGGCGCTAAACTATGGCTACACCTTC. Translation: CASTGALNYGYTF.

The chain is built from TRBV7-3 and TRBJ2-5; the match to TRBD1 covers 7 bases. Germline-derived CDR1 and CDR2 are SGHTA and FQGTGA. V lost 5 bases to trimming and J lost 2 bases; unmatched junction nucleotides: 2. CDR3 size: 13 residues. CDR3 sequence reads: CASSTGQQETQYF. Here the CDR3 DNA reads TGTGCCAGCAGCACGGGACAGCAAGAGACCCAGTACTTC.

This chain joins TRBV29-1 and TRBJ2-3, with 9 bases fitting TRBD1. There are 14 residues in the CDR3. Germline CDR1 is SQVTM and CDR2 is ANQGSEA. V lost 3 bases, J lost 1 base, and 2 bases stayed unmatched. CDR3 region: CSVDGDRGTDTQYF. DNA of the CDR3: TGCAGCGTTGATGGGGACAGGGGCACAGATACGCAGTATTTT.

This clone showed up just a few times. V gene TRBV14 combines with J gene TRBJ2-1; D is ambiguous. The germline V gene encodes CDR1 SGHDN and CDR2 FVKESK. This CDR3 is built from 11 residues. V lost 0 bases to trimming and J lost 11 bases, with 5 bases between them. The CDR3 loop is CASSQDTKQFF. The CDR3 DNA follows: TGTGCCAGCAGCCAAGATACTAAGCAGTTCTTC.

This clone occurred once. The rearrangement uses TRBV5-5 and TRBJ2-5; 8 positions agree with TRBD1. The CDR3 has 14 residues. V gave up 0 bases and J gave up 7 bases; unmatched junction bases: 5. The germline V gene has CDR1 SGHKS and CDR2 YYEKEE (reference sequence). This CDR3 is CASSLAQGAGTQYF. In DNA, the CDR3 is TGTGCCAGCAGCTTGGCCCAGGGGGCCGGGACCCAGTACTTC.

This chain joins TRBV4-1 and TRBJ2-5; D is undetermined. Germline CDR1 and CDR2: MGHRA and YSYEKL. Trimming shortened V by 0 bases and J by 4 bases, and 12 bases separated the two germline ends. The CDR3 runs 15 residues. CDR3 in amino acids: CASSQDVTAGETQYF. CDR3 nucleotide sequence: TGCGCCAGCAGCCAAGATGTAACTGCCGGAGAGACCCAGTACTTC.

The J gene is TRBJ2-1, the V gene TRBV19; no clear D. The V gene lost 4 bases and the J gene lost 6 bases, with 10 bases spanning the gap. CDR3 length: 13 residues. CDR1 is LNHDA, CDR2 SQIVND, per germline (reference sequence). The CDR3 region is CASSTKQRNEQFF. CDR3 bases: TGTGCCAGTAGTACGAAACAACGCAATGAGCAGTTCTTC.

This clone occurred a few times. The chain uses TRBV28 and TRBJ1-5; TRBD1 is a possible D gene (6 bases). Germline V gene lookup returns CDR1 MDHEN and CDR2 SYDVKM. With 8 bases removed from V and 1 base from J, the gap between germline ends came to 12 bases. The CDR3 is 14 amino acids. The CDR3 DNA is TGTGCCAGCGGAAAGGGGGGGAGCAATCAGCCCCAGCATTTT. It specifies CASGKGGSNQPQHF. The entire variable domain, with the rest obtained from reference TRBV28 and TRBJ1-5, is as follows: DVKVTQSSRYLVKRTGEKVFLECVQDMDHENMFWYRQDPGLGLRLIYFSYDVKMKEKGDIPEGYSVSREKKERFSLILESASTNQTSMYLCASGKGGSNQPQHFGDGTRLSIL.

This clone has at least ten counts. This same CDR3 is encoded by further DNA sequences in the sample. This chain joins TRBV4-3 and TRBJ2-2, with 8 bases matching TRBD2. V was clipped by 0 bases and J by 6 bases; unmatched bases: 9. The CDR3 covers 17 residues. The germline V gene encodes CDR1 LGHNA and CDR2 YSLEER. DNA of the CDR3: TGCGCCAGCAGCCAAGATGGTCTTGCGGGAGGAGCCGGGGAGCTGTTTTTT. It codes for CASSQDGLAGGAGELFF.

This chain uses TRBV5-4 with TRBJ2-1; maybe TRBD2 (6 bases). The CDR3 contains 16 residues. Looked up from germline, CDR1 is SGHNT and CDR2 is YYREEE (reference sequence). V was pared by 1 base and J by 4 bases, with 15 bases between. This chain's CDR3 is CASSLPLGGTYNEQFF. As DNA, the CDR3 is TGTGCCAGCAGCTTGCCGCTTGGCGGGACGTACAATGAGCAGTTCTTC.

This clone has just one count. The gene calls are TRBV7-9 and TRBJ2-5; TRBD2 aligns across 10 bases. V gave up 1 base and J gave up 4 bases; unmatched junction bases: 3. The CDR3 extends over 15 amino acids. The V gene's germline CDR1 is SEHNR and CDR2 FQNEAQ (reference sequence). CDR3 protein: CASSLDASGRETQYF. Written as DNA, the CDR3 is TGTGCCAGCAGCTTAGATGCTAGCGGGAGAGAGACCCAGTACTTC.

This clone was detected once. J is TRBJ2-1 and V is TRBV27, with TRBD1 matching over 8 bases. This CDR3 is built from 15 residues. Germline CDR1 is MNHEY and CDR2 is SMNVEV (reference sequence). After removal of 3 bases from V and 2 bases from J, the junction contained 3 bases not matched to a gene. CDR3 bases: TGTGCCAGCAGTTTTACGACAGGGGCCTACAATGAGCAGTTCTTC. As protein: CASSFTTGAYNEQFF.

This clone occurred a few times. The chain is built from TRBV2 and TRBJ2-2, with 8 bases lining up with TRBD2. V trimming: 6 bases; J trimming: 5 bases; junction bases outside the gene matches: 11. Germline V lookup: CDR1 SNHLY, CDR2 FYNNEI. The CDR3 runs 16 residues. The CDR3 DNA reads TGTGCCAGCAGCCCCGAGCGAGCGGGAGTGACCGGGGAGCTGTTTTTT. This gives the protein CASSPERAGVTGELFF.

V usage is TRBV6-5 and J usage is TRBJ1-2; D might be TRBD1 (5 bases). Germline CDR1 is MNHEY and CDR2 is SVGAGI. V gave up 6 bases and J gave up 8 bases, with 22 bases separating them. This CDR3 has 15 residues. The CDR3 spells CASRDQGRGVQGYTF. The CDR3 DNA is TGTGCCAGCAGAGATCAGGGTAGAGGGGTACAGGGCTACACCTTC.

The chain employs TRBV7-2 and TRBJ2-7, with 8 bases lining up with TRBD1. The CDR3 is 19 amino acids. With V trimmed by 2 bases and J by 2 bases, 17 bases remained unmatched. Germline-derived CDR1 and CDR2 are SGHTA and FQGNSA. The CDR3 region is CASSLTALGFDRGAYEQYF. For the CDR3, the DNA is TGTGCCAGCAGCTTAACGGCCTTAGGGTTCGACAGGGGTGCCTACGAGCAGTACTTC. Supplemented by reference TRBV7-2 and TRBJ2-7, the full variable domain reads GAGVSQSPSNKVTEKGKDVELRCDPISGHTALYWYRQSLGQGLEFLIYFQGNSAPDKSGLPSDRFSAERTGGSVSTLTIQRTQQEDSAVYLCASSLTALGFDRGAYEQYFGPGTRLTVT.

The chain recombines TRBV29-1 with TRBJ2-3; tentative D call: TRBD2 (6 bases). Between the trimmed V and J ends, which lost 6 bases and 0 bases, there was a span of 13 bases. CDR3 length equals 14 residues. CDR1 and CDR2 from the germline V gene are SQVTM and ANQGSEA. CDR3 amino acids: CSVGGESSTDTQYF. DNA for the CDR3: TGCAGCGTGGGGGGTGAATCTAGCACAGATACGCAGTATTTT.

This clone appeared once. The chain recombines TRBV28 with TRBJ2-7, with TRBD1 matching 9 bases. The V gene's germline CDR1 is MDHEN and CDR2 SYDVKM. Losses at the gene ends were 6 bases for V and 4 bases for J; bases not matched to a gene: 7. CDR3 length equals 14 residues. The CDR3 DNA reads as TGTGCCAGCAGCACAGGGGGCACAGCGTACGAGCAGTACTTC. Amino acid sequence: CASSTGGTAYEQYF.

This chain connects TRBV10-3 to TRBJ1-1; 9 nucleotides match TRBD1. This CDR3 is built from 13 residues. J lost 1 base, V lost 6 bases, and 0 bases had no gene match. The germline gives CDR1 ENHRY, CDR2 SYGVKD. In DNA, the CDR3 is TGTGCCATCAGGGGACAGGGGAACACTGAAGCTTTCTTT. Protein sequence: CAIRGQGNTEAFF.